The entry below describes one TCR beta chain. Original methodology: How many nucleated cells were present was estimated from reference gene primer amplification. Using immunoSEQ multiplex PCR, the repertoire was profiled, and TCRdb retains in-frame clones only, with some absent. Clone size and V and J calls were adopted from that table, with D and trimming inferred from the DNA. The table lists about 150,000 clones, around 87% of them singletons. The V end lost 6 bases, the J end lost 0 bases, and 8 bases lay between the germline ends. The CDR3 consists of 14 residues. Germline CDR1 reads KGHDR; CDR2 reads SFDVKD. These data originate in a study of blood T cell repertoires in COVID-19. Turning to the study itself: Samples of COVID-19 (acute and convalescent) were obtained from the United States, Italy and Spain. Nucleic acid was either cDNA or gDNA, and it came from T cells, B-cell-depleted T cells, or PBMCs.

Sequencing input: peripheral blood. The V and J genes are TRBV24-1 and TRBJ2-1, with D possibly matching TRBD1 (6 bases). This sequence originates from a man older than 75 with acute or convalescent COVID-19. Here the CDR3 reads CATSSQGSYNEQFF. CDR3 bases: TGTGCCACCAGTTCACAGGGCTCCTACAATGAGCAGTTCTTC.